A selection of T cell receptor beta chains follows, all from one sample in a study of Graves' ophthalmopathy and Graves' hyperthyroidism. TCRdb reprocessed the multiplex PCR reads with MiXCR, giving one entry per CDR3 protein. The sample records roughly 500,000 distinct CDR3 sequences, approximately 15% being singletons. Sequenced material: blood. The source of these receptors is a woman in her twenties or thirties with Graves' ophthalmopathy. Each CDR3 is given without its conserved first and last residue. The order of the fields is V gene, D gene, J gene, CDR3 protein. A D gene is named only where the DNA matches it firmly.

>TRBV6-1|NA|TRBJ1-1
ASSPRGGADTEAF
>TRBV30|NA|TRBJ1-1
AWSVGGVAF
>TRBV6-4|TRBD1|TRBJ1-3
ASRGSRQGARPNTIY
>TRBV7-9|TRBD1|TRBJ2-7
ASTVTGAGEQY
>TRBV28|NA|TRBJ1-1
ASSLWGGEGTEAF
>TRBV6-1|TRBD1|TRBJ1-5
ASSRKGQGHYQPQH
>TRBV18|TRBD1|TRBJ1-1
ASSHRPGQRNTEAF
>TRBV20-1|TRBD2|TRBJ2-7
SARASGNFYEQY
>TRBV5-4|NA|TRBJ1-2
ASSRSGKHYGYT
>TRBV29-1|NA|TRBJ1-2
SVGHLNYGYT
>TRBV6-2/TRBV6-3|NA|TRBJ1-5
ATQRGIMEPQH
>TRBV6-1|TRBD1|TRBJ1-5
ASSRTGTGFNQPQH
>TRBV30|NA|TRBJ2-2
AWSFETGELF
>TRBV28|NA|TRBJ2-7
ASSLDPRYSNNYEQY
>TRBV10-3|NA|TRBJ1-3
AISDFPGVGSGNTIY
>TRBV20-1|NA|TRBJ1-1
SATRTYSPEAF
>TRBV28|NA|TRBJ1-1
ASRSAAGARTEAF
>TRBV12-3/TRBV12-4|NA|TRBJ2-7
ASSFSRGTSSPRGQY
>TRBV7-2|TRBD2|TRBJ2-2
ASSLAGGSGVNAGELF
>TRBV7-9|NA|TRBJ2-5
ATRDRIQETQY
>TRBV10-3|NA|TRBJ2-2
AIIGEPGELF
>TRBV12-3/TRBV12-4|TRBD2|TRBJ2-5
ASSLAPTSGGTQY
>TRBV7-9|TRBD2|TRBJ2-7
ASRPSGGLGEQY
>TRBV30|NA|TRBJ1-4
AWSLGRINEKLF
>TRBV6-1|NA|TRBJ1-5
ASSDGRVGLSNQPQH
>TRBV12-3/TRBV12-4|NA|TRBJ2-7
ASGSPEQY
>TRBV7-9|TRBD1|TRBJ1-2
ASSSGQGTHYGYT
>TRBV5-1|NA|TRBJ2-7
ASSLEGVNEQY
>TRBV6-5|NA|TRBJ1-1
ASSYNREVIGAEAF
>TRBV12-3/TRBV12-4|NA|TRBJ1-2
ASSFPTNGYT
>TRBV28|NA|TRBJ1-2
ASSLRGINYGYT
>TRBV6-1|NA|TRBJ1-2
ASDRRGSAGGYT
>TRBV24-1|NA|TRBJ2-7
ATSDLGTHQY
>TRBV6-1|NA|TRBJ1-2
ASSEGIETGHGYT
>TRBV11-2|NA|TRBJ2-7
ASSLDPGIYEQY
>TRBV2|TRBD2|TRBJ2-1
AVRTSSYNEQF
>TRBV12-3/TRBV12-4|TRBD1|TRBJ2-7
ASSKGQGAHEQY
>TRBV20-1|NA|TRBJ2-7
SAREMVFYEQY
>TRBV20-1|NA|TRBJ2-7
SALDSTTYEQY
>TRBV10-3|NA|TRBJ2-5
AIRDPLLGTAIGTQY
>TRBV12-3/TRBV12-4|TRBD1|TRBJ2-5
ASSSGTGIGERQETQY